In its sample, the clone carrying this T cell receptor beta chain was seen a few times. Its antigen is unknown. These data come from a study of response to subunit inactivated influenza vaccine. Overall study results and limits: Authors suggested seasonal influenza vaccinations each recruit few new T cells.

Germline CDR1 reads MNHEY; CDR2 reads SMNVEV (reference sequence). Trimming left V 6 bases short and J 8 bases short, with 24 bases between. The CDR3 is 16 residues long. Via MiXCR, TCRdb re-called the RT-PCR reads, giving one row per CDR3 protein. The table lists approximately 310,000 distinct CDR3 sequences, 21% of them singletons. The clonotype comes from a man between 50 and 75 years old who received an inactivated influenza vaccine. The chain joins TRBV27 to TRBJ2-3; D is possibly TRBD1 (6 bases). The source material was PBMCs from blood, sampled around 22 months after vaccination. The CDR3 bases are TGTGCCAGCAGAACAGACAGGTTTCTCCGGAGAGGTACGCAGTATTTT. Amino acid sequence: CASRTDRFLRRGTQYF.